This entry lists 27 T cell receptor beta chains sequenced from one sample in a study of PD-1 blockade in classical Hodgkin lymphoma. Sequencing was performed with immunoSEQ multiplex PCR; in TCRdb, only in-frame clones are kept and a portion is missing. The table has nearly 100,000 clones, around 80% seen once; the top ten hold approximately 12%. Exposure to brentuximab vedotin varied, and each patient had relapsed following autologous stem cell transplantation. The sample here was peripheral blood mononuclear cells (PBMCs), taken at baseline. Every receptor here comes from a human donor with classical Hodgkin lymphoma.

The chain links TRBV5-1 to TRBJ1-2; TRBD1 is a possible D gene (6 bases). CDR3 size: 19 residues. V was clipped by 0 bases and J by 4 bases, with 25 bases between them. Per germline, CDR1 SGHRS and CDR2 YFSETQ. The CDR3 is CASSLAGGRGQGFGYGYTF. DNA of the CDR3: TGCGCCAGCAGCTTGGCCGGAGGGAGAGGGCAGGGGTTCGGCTATGGCTACACCTTC.

The V call is TRBV6-5, the J call TRBJ2-7; D not certain. The CDR3 length is 11 residues. The ends were cut back, 5 bases at V and 5 bases at J, with 7 bases in the middle. Germline CDR1 and CDR2: MNHEY and SVGAGI. The CDR3 bases are TGTGCCAGCAGTGGAGCGAACGAGCAGTACTTC. Translation: CASSGANEQYF.

The rearrangement joins TRBV11-1 to TRBJ2-5; D unresolved. Per the germline V gene, CDR1 is SGHAT and CDR2 is FQDESV (reference sequence). Trimming left V 3 bases short and J 1 base short, with 9 bases between. This CDR3 region has 14 residues. As DNA, the CDR3 is TGTGCCAGCAGCTTGATGGCGGCCCAAGAGACCCAGTACTTC. This translates into CASSLMAAQETQYF.

The rearrangement joins TRBV5-4 to TRBJ2-5; D is unclear. The CDR3 is 13 residues long. Trimming cost V 3 bases and J 2 bases, with 8 bases left between them. Germline CDR1 and CDR2: SGHNT and YYREEE (reference sequence). The CDR3 loop reads CASSSPSQETQYF. In DNA, the CDR3 is TGTGCCAGCAGCTCCCCTTCTCAAGAGACCCAGTACTTC.

The gene calls are TRBV9 and TRBJ2-3; the D is unclear. Trimming pared 0 bases from V and 2 bases from J, leaving 4 bases between. The CDR3 contains 13 residues. Per germline, CDR1 SGDLS and CDR2 YYNGEE. The CDR3, as DNA: TGTGCCAGCAGCGTAGTCCCCACAGATACGCAGTATTTT. Its protein product is CASSVVPTDTQYF. Full variable domain (outside the CDR3, taken from reference TRBV9 and TRBJ2-3): DSGVTQTPKHLITATGQRVTLRCSPRSGDLSVYWYQQSLDQGLQFLIQYYNGEERAKGNILERFSAQQFPDLHSELNLSSLELGDSALYFCASSVVPTDTQYFGPGTRLTVL.

The chain carries TRBV7-8 and TRBJ2-5, with TRBD2 as a possible D gene (5 bases). Per the germline V gene, CDR1 is SGHVS and CDR2 is FQNEAQ. The CDR3 loop spans 15 amino acids. V was shortened by 5 bases and J by 3 bases, with 16 bases between the two germline ends. The CDR3 DNA is TGTGCCAGCAGCCCAGAGGTGGCGGGTAAAGAGACCCAGTACTTC. The encoded protein is CASSPEVAGKETQYF.

The chain has TRBV11-2 and TRBJ1-1, with D hard to call. V shed 3 bases and J shed 4 bases, with 6 bases lying between them. The CDR3 is 12 residues long. Germline assignment: CDR1 SGHAT and CDR2 FQNNGV. CDR3 region: CASSFPGTEAFF. The CDR3 coding sequence is TGTGCCAGCAGCTTTCCAGGCACTGAAGCTTTCTTT. The full variable domain, with the rest looked up from reference TRBV11-2 and TRBJ1-1, is EAGVAQSPRYKIIEKRQSVAFWCNPISGHATLYWYQQILGQGPKLLIQFQNNGVVDDSQLPKDRFSAERLKGVDSTLKIQPAKLEDSAVYLCASSFPGTEAFFGQGTRLTVV.

This clone was counted only a few times. Other DNA sequences in the same sample also yield this CDR3. The rearrangement joins TRBV5-8 to TRBJ2-3; no clear D. Trimming took 4 bases from V and 1 from J, leaving 1 base between them. The germline V gene encodes CDR1 SGHTS and CDR2 YDEGEE. The CDR3 sequence is 11 residues long. In DNA, the CDR3 is TGTGCCAGCAGCCGCACAGATACGCAGTATTTT. Translated, it gives CASSRTDTQYF.

This chain links TRBV27 with TRBJ2-7; D is ambiguous. Germline CDR1 reads MNHEY; CDR2 reads SMNVEV (reference sequence). With 5 bases removed from V and 0 bases from J, the gap between germline ends came to 14 bases. This CDR3 is built from 15 residues. The CDR3 DNA is TGTGCCAGCAGTCCGAGACCGAGGAGCTCCTACGAGCAGTACTTC. Amino acids: CASSPRPRSSYEQYF.

The rearrangement uses TRBV18 and TRBJ2-3; D gene uncertain. Germline V gene lookup returns CDR1 KGHSH and CDR2 LQKENI. With 5 bases removed from V and 6 bases from J, the gap between germline ends came to 15 bases. CDR3 size: 14 residues. CDR3 protein: CASSFSGESDTQYF. The DNA for the CDR3 is TGTGCCAGCTCATTCAGTGGGGAATCGGATACGCAGTATTTT.

This chain joins TRBV7-9 and TRBJ2-7, with D perhaps matching TRBD2 (6 bases). Germline V gives CDR1 SEHNR, CDR2 FQNEAQ (reference sequence). The length of the CDR3 is 14 residues. With 2 bases removed from V and 5 bases from J, the gap between germline ends came to 13 bases. Here the CDR3 reads CASSLSLGGHEQYF. The CDR3, as DNA: TGTGCCAGCAGCTTATCCCTAGGAGGGCACGAGCAGTACTTC.

V usage is TRBV7-2 and J usage is TRBJ2-7, with D hard to call. Trimming removed 3 bases at V and 5 bases at J, with 8 bases between. Germline values: CDR1 SGHTA, CDR2 FQGNSA. The CDR3 length is 12 residues. The CDR3 is CASSFEYHEQYF. In DNA form, the CDR3 reads TGTGCCAGCAGCTTCGAGTACCACGAGCAGTACTTC.

The chain carries TRBV5-1 and TRBJ2-5, with D unresolved. Trimming removed 2 bases at V and 3 bases at J, with 8 bases between. There are 13 residues in the CDR3. CDR1 and CDR2 from the germline V gene are SGHRS and YFSETQ. The CDR3 DNA sequence: TGCGCCAGCAGCTTCGACGGTGAAGAGACCCAGTACTTC. Its protein is CASSFDGEETQYF.

J is TRBJ1-1 and V is TRBV14; unclear D gene. Germline CDR1 SGHDN, CDR2 FVKESK. V dropped 0 bases and J dropped 6 bases, with 8 bases sitting between them. There are 13 residues in the CDR3. The CDR3 loop is CASSQDLGAEAFF. CDR3 in DNA: TGTGCCAGCAGCCAAGACTTGGGCGCTGAAGCTTTCTTT. The full variable domain, with the rest looked up from reference TRBV14 and TRBJ1-1, is EAGVTQFPSHSVIEKGQTVTLRCDPISGHDNLYWYRRVMGKEIKFLLHFVKESKQDESGMPNNRFLAERTGGTYSTLKVQPAELEDSGVYFCASSQDLGAEAFFGQGTRLTVV.

This clone was seen a handful of times. Here the CDR3 reads CSVATGSSGYTF. CDR3 DNA: TGCAGCGTTGCAACAGGGTCGAGCGGCTACACCTTC. The chain has TRBV29-1 and TRBJ1-2, with D possibly matching TRBD1 (6 bases). This CDR3 has 12 amino acids. Germline CDR1 reads SQVTM; CDR2 reads ANQGSEA. The germline V and J ends were trimmed by 4 bases and 8 bases, with 14 bases remaining between them.

Of note for this clone: The sample has other DNA sequences that encode this CDR3 too. The chain couples TRBV18 to TRBJ1-1, with no clear D. The CDR3 length is 13 residues. Germline V CDR1 and CDR2: KGHSH, LQKENI. Between the trimmed V and J ends, which lost 5 bases and 0 bases, there was a span of 7 bases. The CDR3 loop reads CASSESMNTEAFF. The CDR3 bases are TGTGCCAGCTCAGAATCAATGAACACTGAAGCTTTCTTT.

V usage is TRBV6-5 and J usage is TRBJ2-7, with TRBD1 as a possible D gene (5 bases). The germline V gene has CDR1 MNHEY and CDR2 SVGAGI. The CDR3 extends over 14 amino acids. With 6 bases removed from V and 2 bases from J, the gap between germline ends came to 14 bases. Here the CDR3 DNA reads TGTGCCAGCAGGAGAGGTGCAGGGACCTACGAGCAGTACTTC. Protein sequence: CASRRGAGTYEQYF.

The chain links TRBV2 to TRBJ1-1, with a possible D match to TRBD1 (5 bases). Trimming left V 6 bases short and J 0 bases short, with 11 bases between. From germline, CDR1 is SNHLY and CDR2 FYNNEI. The CDR3 has 14 residues. For the CDR3, the DNA is TGTGCCAGCAGCGCGCTGACAGTGAACACTGAAGCTTTCTTT. Its translation is CASSALTVNTEAFF.

This chain connects TRBV5-1 to TRBJ1-1, with D uncertain. The germline CDR1 and CDR2 sequences are SGHRS and YFSETQ. The CDR3 sequence is 14 residues long. V was shortened by 4 bases and J by 5 bases, with 15 bases between the two germline ends. CDR3 loop: CASSPGSGGTEAFF. For the CDR3, the DNA is TGCGCCAGCAGCCCGGGGAGCGGAGGGACTGAAGCTTTCTTT. Drawing the rest from reference TRBV5-1 and TRBJ1-1, the complete variable domain is KAGVTQTPRYLIKTRGQQVTLSCSPISGHRSVSWYQQTPGQGLQFLFEYFSETQRNKGNFPGRFSGRQFSNSRSEMNVSTLELGDSALYLCASSPGSGGTEAFFGQGTRLTVV.

As to this clone: An end of the junction does not agree with germline; a read error may underlie this. The J gene is TRBJ1-4, the V gene TRBV2; D may be TRBD1 (6 bases). This CDR3 is 14 amino acids long. Germline assignment: CDR1 SNHLY and CDR2 FYNNEI. CDR3 coding DNA: TGTGCCAACAGTGTTCAGGGGTCAAATGAAAAACTGTTTTTT. Translated: CANSVQGSNEKLFF.

The chain's CDR3 is CASSQQGIAGELFF. The CDR3 DNA reads as TGTGCCAGTAGTCAACAGGGTATCGCCGGGGAGCTGTTTTTT. The chain uses TRBV19 and TRBJ2-2, with D perhaps matching TRBD1 (6 bases). The CDR3 consists of 14 residues. Germline CDR1 reads LNHDA; CDR2 reads SQIVND (reference sequence). V lost 5 bases and J lost 6, with 13 bases in between.

The chain uses TRBV19 and TRBJ2-1, with D perhaps being TRBD1 or TRBD2 (6 bases each). Trimming removed 5 bases at V and 9 bases at J, with 20 bases between. The CDR3 is 15 amino acids. The germline CDR1 and CDR2 sequences are LNHDA and SQIVND (reference sequence). CDR3 bases: TGTGCCAGTAGTCTTCTTTCTTGGGGGGCCAGTGAGCAGTTCTTC. Protein product: CASSLLSWGASEQFF.

The V gene is TRBV5-1, the J gene TRBJ2-7; 7 bases match TRBD2. The CDR3 runs to 15 residues. Germline assignment: CDR1 SGHRS and CDR2 YFSETQ. Trimming cost V 4 bases and J 7 bases; bases outside gene matches: 14. The chain's CDR3 is CASSRGGVFPSEQYF. The CDR3 nucleotides read TGCGCCAGCAGCCGGGGAGGGGTCTTCCCCTCGGAGCAGTACTTC. Looking up the rest from reference TRBV5-1 and TRBJ2-7 gives the full variable domain: KAGVTQTPRYLIKTRGQQVTLSCSPISGHRSVSWYQQTPGQGLQFLFEYFSETQRNKGNFPGRFSGRQFSNSRSEMNVSTLELGDSALYLCASSRGGVFPSEQYFGPGTRLTVT.

The chain combines TRBV2 with TRBJ2-3; no clear D. V was trimmed by 6 bases and J by 2 bases, leaving 6 bases between them. Germline lookup yields CDR1 SNHLY and CDR2 FYNNEI. This CDR3 is 12 amino acids long. CDR3 amino acids: CASRVSTDTQYF. The CDR3, as DNA: TGTGCCAGCAGGGTGTCCACAGATACGCAGTATTTT.

This clone appeared a few times. This chain joins TRBV23-1 and TRBJ1-1; D possibly corresponds to TRBD1 (6 bases). TRBV23-1 is an open reading frame, and its role is uncertain. V was shortened by 4 bases and J by 4 bases, with 22 bases between the two germline ends. CDR3 length equals 17 residues. CDR3 region: CASSPADSGEISTEAFF. In DNA, the CDR3 is TGCGCCAGCAGTCCAGCCGATTCAGGGGAAATTAGCACTGAAGCTTTCTTT.

V gene TRBV6-6 combines with J gene TRBJ2-7; D could derive from TRBD1 or TRBD2 (5 bases each). Looked up from germline, CDR1 is MNHNY and CDR2 is SVGAGI (reference sequence). The germline V and J ends were trimmed by 8 bases and 3 bases, with 17 bases remaining between them. The CDR3 spans 14 residues. CDR3 region: CASSGTARGYEQYF. The CDR3 DNA reads as TGTGCCAGCTCTGGGACGGCTCGTGGCTACGAGCAGTACTTC.

CDR3 coding DNA: TGTGCCAGCGAGCTAGCGGATAACTACAATGAGCAGTTCTTC. Its translation: CASELADNYNEQFF. The chain carries TRBV28 and TRBJ2-1; 7 positions agree with TRBD2. This CDR3 contains 14 residues. The V gene's germline CDR1 is MDHEN and CDR2 SYDVKM. V was pared by 8 bases and J by 3 bases, with 7 bases of the junction left unmatched.